What follows are 8 T cell receptor beta chains derived from one specimen sequenced in a study of cytomegalovirus exposure and HLA in healthy donors. With 60 Vbeta and 13 Jbeta primers, the PCR was carried out. This table comes from immunoSEQ multiplex PCR, and its TCRdb copy is limited to in-frame clones, with some not included. The sample includes some 150,000 clones, roughly 89% of them seen just once. Sequenced sample: PBMCs. The receptors originated from a woman in her thirties in good health and CMV-seronegative.

The V and J genes are TRBV6-5 and TRBJ2-5; TRBD1 is a possible D gene (6 bases). The J call could be wrong; TRBJ2-7 is a better fit for the DNA end. The CDR3 contains 13 residues. CDR1 and CDR2 (germline): MNHEY, SVGAGI. CDR3 loop: CASSVTGSYEQYF. The CDR3 DNA sequence: TGTGCCAGCAGTGTGACAGGCTCCTACGAGCAGTACTTC.

This rearrangement joins TRBV7-2 to TRBJ2-5; 7 bases match TRBD2. The germline V gene has CDR1 SGHTA and CDR2 FQGNSA. The V gene end was trimmed by 2 bases and the J gene end by 5 bases; junction bases not matched to a gene: 11. The length of the CDR3 is 16 residues. The CDR3 coding sequence is TGTGCCAGCAGCTTAAACCCCCGGACTAGGGGCGAGACCCAGTACTTC. Protein product: CASSLNPRTRGETQYF.

This chain uses TRBV7-9 with TRBJ2-2; D perhaps matches TRBD2 (6 bases). With 2 bases removed from V and 0 bases from J, the gap between germline ends came to 7 bases. Looked up from germline, CDR1 is SEHNR and CDR2 is FQNEAQ (reference sequence). The CDR3 extends over 15 amino acids. CDR3 region: CASSLTGANTGELFF. Written as DNA, the CDR3 is TGTGCCAGCAGCTTAACGGGGGCGAACACCGGGGAGCTGTTTTTT.

The rearrangement links TRBV7-8 to TRBJ2-7; D uncertain. This CDR3 comprises 12 residues. Trimming pared 2 bases from V and 4 bases from J, leaving 6 bases between. The germline CDR1 and CDR2 sequences are SGHVS and FQNEAQ. The CDR3 reads CASSLLPYEQYF. The CDR3 DNA reads TGTGCCAGCAGCTTACTCCCTTACGAGCAGTACTTC.

The chain couples TRBV27 to TRBJ2-7; 9 bases map to TRBD2. Germline CDR1 is MNHEY and CDR2 is SMNVEV (reference sequence). Losses at the gene ends were 3 bases for V and 2 bases for J; bases not matched to a gene: 8. The CDR3 is made up of 16 amino acids. The CDR3 loop reads CASSFSLAGLTYEQYF. CDR3 DNA sequence: TGTGCCAGCAGTTTTTCTCTAGCGGGGCTCACCTACGAGCAGTACTTC.

J is TRBJ2-6 and V is TRBV10-2; D might be TRBD1 (5 bases). Germline V CDR1 and CDR2: WSHSY, SAAADI. This CDR3 is 19 amino acids long. The V and J ends lost 0 bases and 0 bases respectively, with 15 bases between them. The CDR3, as DNA: TGCGCCAGCAGTGAGTCGGGTGGGGCTACTTTCTCTGGGGCCAACGTCCTGACTTTC. This sequence encodes CASSESGGATFSGANVLTF.

The CDR3 coding sequence is TGTGCCAGCTCCGGTGACAGGGGGCGAAAGACCCAGTACTTC. Its protein product is CASSGDRGRKTQYF. The V call is TRBV18, the J call TRBJ2-5; TRBD1 agrees at 10 bases. J gave up 6 bases and V 6 bases, and 7 bases lay outside the gene matches. The germline V gene encodes CDR1 KGHSH and CDR2 LQKENI. This CDR3 region has 14 residues. The full variable domain, rest sourced from reference TRBV18 and TRBJ2-5, is NAGVMQNPRHLVRRRGQEARLRCSPMKGHSHVYWYRQLPEEGLKFMVYLQKENIIDESGMPKERFSAEFPKEGPSILRIQQVVRGDSAAYFCASSGDRGRKTQYFGPGTRLLVL.

This clone was detected once. This chain joins TRBV4-3 and TRBJ2-7, with no clear D. V lost 0 bases, J lost 7 bases, and 13 bases lay in between. The CDR3 loop spans 14 amino acids. The germline V gene encodes CDR1 LGHNA and CDR2 YSLEER. CDR3 protein: CASSQDGVPQEQYF. CDR3 coding DNA: TGCGCCAGCAGCCAAGACGGAGTACCGCAAGAGCAGTACTTC.